These 8 T cell receptor beta chains share one sample of origin, sequenced in a study of blood T cells in healthy people across ages. Combining a sample-barcoded 5' primer with a J-beta primer mix, a second PCR ran for about 7 to 12 cycles. TCRdb re-analysed the 5' RACE reads in MiXCR, keeping a single row per CDR3 protein. The repertoire consists of roughly 1 million distinct CDR3 sequences, with around 25% occurring once and the leading ten covering approximately 0.79%. The data also belong to a second study, concerning T cells of mothers and their children.

The sequenced material came from blood. These receptors originate from a girl aged 2-10 years in good health.

This clonotype has just a few counts. The chain has TRBV7-9 and TRBJ2-5; D remains ambiguous. The V end lost 1 base, the J end lost 10 bases, and 10 bases lay between the germline ends. Per germline, CDR1 SEHNR and CDR2 FQNEAQ (reference sequence). This CDR3 has 12 residues. The CDR3 coding sequence is TGTGCCAGCAGCTTAGGTATTGGGGACCAGTACTTC. It codes for CASSLGIGDQYF.

The V gene is TRBV18, the J gene TRBJ2-1; a possible D gene is TRBD2 (6 bases). The germline CDR1 and CDR2 sequences are KGHSH and LQKENI. Deletions cut 0 bases from V and 2 bases from J, with 8 bases between. The CDR3 contains 15 residues. DNA for the CDR3: TGTGCCAGCTCACCACCCCCGGGGGCCTACAATGAGCAGTTCTTC. Translated: CASSPPPGAYNEQFF.

Here the CDR3 reads CATSKDRAGANVLTF. DNA for the CDR3: TGTGCCACCAGCAAAGACAGGGCTGGGGCCAACGTCCTGACTTTC. This rearrangement joins TRBV15 to TRBJ2-6, with 7 positions matching TRBD1. This CDR3 region has 15 residues. CDR1 LNHNV and CDR2 YYDKDF come from the germline V gene (reference sequence). The trim removed 4 bases at V and 2 bases at J, leaving 2 bases unmatched. The entire variable domain, with the rest obtained from reference TRBV15 and TRBJ2-6, is as follows: DAMVIQNPRYQVTQFGKPVTLSCSQTLNHNVMYWYQQKSSQAPKLLFHYYDKDFNNEADTPDNFQSRRPNTSFCFLDIRSPGLGDTAMYLCATSKDRAGANVLTFGAGSRLTVL.

This clonotype was seen a single time. The gene calls are TRBV29-1 and TRBJ2-1, with D unclear. CDR1 and CDR2 from the germline V gene are SQVTM and ANQGSEA. This CDR3 spans 15 amino acids. Trimming cost V 5 bases and J 6 bases, with 20 bases left between them. Here the CDR3 DNA reads TGCAGCGTTCTTTACAAGTCAAATAGCTCCAATGAGCAGTTCTTC. Its protein product is CSVLYKSNSSNEQFF.

V gene TRBV20-1 combines with J gene TRBJ1-2; no clear D gene. Trimming took 5 bases from V and 0 from J, leaving 13 bases between them. The CDR3 spans 14 residues. Germline lookup yields CDR1 DFQATT and CDR2 SNEGSKA (reference sequence). CDR3 in amino acids: CSAPSREANYGYTF. The CDR3 DNA is TGCAGTGCTCCCAGCCGTGAGGCTAACTATGGCTACACCTTC.

CDR3 sequence reads: CASSGEGLANEQYF. In DNA, the CDR3 is TGTGCCAGCAGTGGAGAGGGGTTGGCAAACGAGCAGTACTTC. This chain links TRBV6-5 with TRBJ2-7; TRBD1 or TRBD2 may be the D gene (5 bases each). The CDR3 consists of 14 residues. Trimming left V 5 bases short and J 5 bases short, with 16 bases between. Germline CDR1 and CDR2: MNHEY and SVGAGI.

This clonotype was seen a few times. This sequence joins TRBV20-1 and TRBJ1-1, with D unclear. Per germline, CDR1 DFQATT and CDR2 SNEGSKA (reference sequence). Trimming removed 4 bases at V and 0 bases at J, with 12 bases between. The CDR3 covers 14 residues. The CDR3 reads CSAIYGSMNTEAFF. CDR3 nucleotide sequence: TGCAGTGCTATTTACGGCTCCATGAACACTGAAGCTTTCTTT.

This clonotype has more than one count but fewer than ten. The gene calls are TRBV6-2 or TRBV6-3 and TRBJ2-7, with D perhaps TRBD2 (5 bases). The germline V and J ends were trimmed by 7 bases and 3 bases, with 19 bases remaining between them. CDR1 is MNHEY, CDR2 SVGEGT, per germline. The CDR3 length is 15 residues. The CDR3 DNA reads TGTGCCAGCACCCCGGATGGAGGAGGCGGCTACGAGCAGTACTTC. This codes for CASTPDGGGGYEQYF.